This T cell receptor (beta chain) is drawn from a study of cytomegalovirus exposure and HLA in healthy donors. This PCR relied on a set of 60 Vbeta primers and 13 Jbeta primers. Profiled with immunoSEQ multiplex PCR; TCRdb holds only in-frame clones, not every one. Of 200,000 or so clones listed, 75% to 85% were seen once; the top ten hold 2.1%. The CDR3 contains 14 residues. Germline V gene sequence: CDR1 WNHNN, CDR2 SYGVQD (reference sequence). V shed 6 bases and J 3 bases; nucleotides not matched to a gene: 3. V and J are TRBV10-1 and TRBJ2-2; 8 positions match TRBD1. Sample: PBMCs. This receptor was obtained from a woman aged 18-35 years in good health and CMV-seropositive. The CDR3 bases are TGCGCCAGCAGGGGACAGGCCCACACCGGGGAGCTGTTTTTT. This codes for CASRGQAHTGELFF.